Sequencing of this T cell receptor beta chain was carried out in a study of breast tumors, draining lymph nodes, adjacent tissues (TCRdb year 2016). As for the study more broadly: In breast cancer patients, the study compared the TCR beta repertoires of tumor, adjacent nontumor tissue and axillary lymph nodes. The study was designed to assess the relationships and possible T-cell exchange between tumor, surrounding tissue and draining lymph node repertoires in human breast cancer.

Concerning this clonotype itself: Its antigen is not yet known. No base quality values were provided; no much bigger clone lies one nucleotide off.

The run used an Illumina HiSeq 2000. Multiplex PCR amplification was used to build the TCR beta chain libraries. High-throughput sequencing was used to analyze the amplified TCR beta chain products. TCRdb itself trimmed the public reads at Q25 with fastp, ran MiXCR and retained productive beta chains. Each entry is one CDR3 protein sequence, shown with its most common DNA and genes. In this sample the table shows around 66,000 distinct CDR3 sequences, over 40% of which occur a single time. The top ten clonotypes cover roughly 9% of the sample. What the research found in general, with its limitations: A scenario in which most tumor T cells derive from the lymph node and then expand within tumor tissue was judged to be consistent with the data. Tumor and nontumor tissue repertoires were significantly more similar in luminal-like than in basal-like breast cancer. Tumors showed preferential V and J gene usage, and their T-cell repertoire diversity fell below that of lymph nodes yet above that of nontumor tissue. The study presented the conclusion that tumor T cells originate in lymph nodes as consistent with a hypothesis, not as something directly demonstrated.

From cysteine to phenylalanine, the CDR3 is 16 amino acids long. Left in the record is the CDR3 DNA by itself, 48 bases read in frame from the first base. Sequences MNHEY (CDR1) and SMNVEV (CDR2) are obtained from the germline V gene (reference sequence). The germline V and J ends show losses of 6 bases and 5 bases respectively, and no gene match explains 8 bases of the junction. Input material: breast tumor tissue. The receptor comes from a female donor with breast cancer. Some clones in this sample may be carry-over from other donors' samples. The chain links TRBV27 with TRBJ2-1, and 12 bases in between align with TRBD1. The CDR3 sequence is CASRHPGQGAHNEQFF. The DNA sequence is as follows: TGTGCCAGCAGGCATCCGGGACAGGGGGCACACAATGAGCAGTTCTTC.